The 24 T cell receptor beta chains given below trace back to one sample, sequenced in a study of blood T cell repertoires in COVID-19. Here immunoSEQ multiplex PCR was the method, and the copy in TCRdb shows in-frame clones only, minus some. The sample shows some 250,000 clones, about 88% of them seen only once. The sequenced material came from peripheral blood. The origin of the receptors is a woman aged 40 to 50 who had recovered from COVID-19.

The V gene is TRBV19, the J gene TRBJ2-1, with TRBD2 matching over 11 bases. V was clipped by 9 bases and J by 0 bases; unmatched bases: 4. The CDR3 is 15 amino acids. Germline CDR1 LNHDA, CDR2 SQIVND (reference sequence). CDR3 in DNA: TGTGCCAGCAAGACTAGCGGGACCTCCTACAATGAGCAGTTCTTC. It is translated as CASKTSGTSYNEQFF. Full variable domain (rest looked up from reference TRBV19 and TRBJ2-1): DGGITQSPKYLFRKEGQNVTLSCEQNLNHDAMYWYRQDPGQGLRLIYYSQIVNDFQKGDIAEGYSVSREKKESFPLTVTSAQKNPTAFYLCASKTSGTSYNEQFFGPGTRLTVL.

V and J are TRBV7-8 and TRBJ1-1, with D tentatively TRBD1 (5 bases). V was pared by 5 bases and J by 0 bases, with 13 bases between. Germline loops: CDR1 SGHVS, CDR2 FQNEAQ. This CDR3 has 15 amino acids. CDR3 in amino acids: CASSQLGRLNTEAFF. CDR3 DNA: TGTGCCAGCAGCCAATTGGGGCGGTTGAACACTGAAGCTTTCTTT.

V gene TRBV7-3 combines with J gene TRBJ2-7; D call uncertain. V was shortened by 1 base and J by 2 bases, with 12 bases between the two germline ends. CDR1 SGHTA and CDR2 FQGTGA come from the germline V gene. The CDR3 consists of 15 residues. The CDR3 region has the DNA TGTGCCAGCAGCTTAATGGGCACAGTTCCCTACGAGCAGTACTTC. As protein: CASSLMGTVPYEQYF.

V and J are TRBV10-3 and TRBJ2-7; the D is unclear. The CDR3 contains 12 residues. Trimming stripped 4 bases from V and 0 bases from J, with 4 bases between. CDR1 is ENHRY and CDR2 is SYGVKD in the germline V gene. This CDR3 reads CAISASSYEQYF. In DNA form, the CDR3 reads TGTGCCATCAGTGCCAGCTCCTACGAGCAGTACTTC.

As DNA, the CDR3 is TGTGCCAGCAGTTACTCTTGGGGCGGGAGCTCCTACAATGAGCAGTTCTTC. It is translated as CASSYSWGGSSYNEQFF. The chain carries TRBV6-2 or TRBV6-3 and TRBJ2-1, with 7 bases aligning to TRBD2. From germline, CDR1 is MNHEY and CDR2 SVGEGT. The trim removed 0 bases at V and 0 bases at J, leaving 5 bases unmatched. The CDR3 extends over 17 amino acids.

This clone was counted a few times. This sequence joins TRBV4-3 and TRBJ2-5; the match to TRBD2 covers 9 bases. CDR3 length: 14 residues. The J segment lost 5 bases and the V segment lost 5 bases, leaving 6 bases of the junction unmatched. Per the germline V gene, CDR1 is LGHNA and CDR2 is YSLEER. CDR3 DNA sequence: TGCGCCAGCAGCATCAGCGGGAGGCTGGAGACCCAGTACTTC. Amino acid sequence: CASSISGRLETQYF.

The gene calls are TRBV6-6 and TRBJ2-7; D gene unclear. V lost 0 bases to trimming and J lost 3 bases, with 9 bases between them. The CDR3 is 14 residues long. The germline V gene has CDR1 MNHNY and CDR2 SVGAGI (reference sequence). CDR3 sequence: CASSYSPHNYEQYF. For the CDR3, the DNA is TGTGCCAGCAGTTACTCGCCACATAACTACGAGCAGTACTTC.

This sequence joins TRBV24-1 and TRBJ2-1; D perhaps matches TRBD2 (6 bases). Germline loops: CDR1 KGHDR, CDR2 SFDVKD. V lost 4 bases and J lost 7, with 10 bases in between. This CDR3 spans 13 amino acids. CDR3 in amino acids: CATSDPGRNEQFF. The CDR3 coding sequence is TGTGCCACCAGTGACCCTGGGAGGAATGAGCAGTTCTTC.

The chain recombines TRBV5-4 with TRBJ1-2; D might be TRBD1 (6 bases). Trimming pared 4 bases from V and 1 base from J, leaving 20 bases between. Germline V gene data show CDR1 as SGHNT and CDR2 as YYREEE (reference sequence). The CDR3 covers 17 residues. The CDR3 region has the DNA TGTGCCAGCAGCACTGCCTCTGGGCAGGGGAGTAACTATGGCTACACCTTC. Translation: CASSTASGQGSNYGYTF. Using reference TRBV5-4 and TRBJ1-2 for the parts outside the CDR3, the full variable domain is ETGVTQSPTHLIKTRGQQVTLRCSSQSGHNTVSWYQQALGQGPQFIFQYYREEENGRGNFPPRFSGLQFPNYSSELNVNALELDDSALYLCASSTASGQGSNYGYTFGSGTRLTVV.

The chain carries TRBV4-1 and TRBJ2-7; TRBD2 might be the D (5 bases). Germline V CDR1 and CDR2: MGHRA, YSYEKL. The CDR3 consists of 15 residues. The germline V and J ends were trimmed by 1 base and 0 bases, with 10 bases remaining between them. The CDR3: CASSQGTRDSYEQYF. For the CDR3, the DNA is TGCGCCAGCAGCCAAGGGACGAGGGACTCCTACGAGCAGTACTTC.

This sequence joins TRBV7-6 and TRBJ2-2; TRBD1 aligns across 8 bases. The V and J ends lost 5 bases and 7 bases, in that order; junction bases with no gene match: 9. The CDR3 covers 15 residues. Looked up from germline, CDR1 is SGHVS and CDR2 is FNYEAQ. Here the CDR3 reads CASSPRTGWGGELFF. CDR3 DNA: TGTGCCAGCAGCCCGAGGACAGGGTGGGGCGGGGAGCTGTTTTTT. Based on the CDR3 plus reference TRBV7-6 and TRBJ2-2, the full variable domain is GAGVSQSPRYKVTKRGQDVALRCDPISGHVSLYWYRQALGQGPEFLTYFNYEAQQDKSGLPNDRFSAERPEGSISTLTIQRTEQRDSAMYRCASSPRTGWGGELFFGEGSRLTVL.

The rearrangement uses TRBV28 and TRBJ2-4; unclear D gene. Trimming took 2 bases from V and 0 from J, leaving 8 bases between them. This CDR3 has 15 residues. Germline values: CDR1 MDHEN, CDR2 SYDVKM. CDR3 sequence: CASSLDARAKNIQYF. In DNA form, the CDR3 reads TGTGCCAGCAGTTTAGATGCTAGAGCCAAAAACATTCAGTACTTC.

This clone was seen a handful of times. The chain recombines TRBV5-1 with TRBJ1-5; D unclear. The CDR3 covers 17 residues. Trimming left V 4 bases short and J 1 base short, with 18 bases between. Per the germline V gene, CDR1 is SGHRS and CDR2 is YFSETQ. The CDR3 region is CASSRWAQTRSNQPQHF. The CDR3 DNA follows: TGCGCCAGCAGCCGGTGGGCCCAGACCAGGAGCAATCAGCCCCAGCATTTT.

This chain's CDR3 is CASSYVPSGMETQYF. CDR3 DNA: TGTGCCAGCAGTTACGTCCCTAGCGGGATGGAGACCCAGTACTTC. The chain carries TRBV6-5 and TRBJ2-5; 9 nucleotides agree with TRBD2. Germline CDR1 and CDR2: MNHEY and SVGAGI. CDR3 length equals 15 residues. With V trimmed by 2 bases and J by 5 bases, 6 bases remained unmatched.

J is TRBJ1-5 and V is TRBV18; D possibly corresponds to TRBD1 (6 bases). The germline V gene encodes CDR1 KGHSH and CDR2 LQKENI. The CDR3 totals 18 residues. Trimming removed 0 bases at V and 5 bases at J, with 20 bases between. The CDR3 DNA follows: TGTGCCAGCTCACCACCCACGGGGGGGCCCAATCCCTATCAGCCCCAGCATTTT. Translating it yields CASSPPTGGPNPYQPQHF.

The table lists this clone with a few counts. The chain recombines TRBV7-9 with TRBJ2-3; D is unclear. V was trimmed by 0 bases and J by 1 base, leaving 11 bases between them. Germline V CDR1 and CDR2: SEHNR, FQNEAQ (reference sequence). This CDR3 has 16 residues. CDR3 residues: CASSLARSLGTDTQYF. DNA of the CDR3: TGTGCCAGCAGCTTAGCGCGGTCCCTGGGCACAGATACGCAGTATTTT. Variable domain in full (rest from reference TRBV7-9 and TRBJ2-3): DTGVSQNPRHKITKRGQNVTFRCDPISEHNRLYWYRQTLGQGPEFLTYFQNEAQLEKSRLLSDRFSAERPKGSFSTLEIQRTEQGDSAMYLCASSLARSLGTDTQYFGPGTRLTVL.

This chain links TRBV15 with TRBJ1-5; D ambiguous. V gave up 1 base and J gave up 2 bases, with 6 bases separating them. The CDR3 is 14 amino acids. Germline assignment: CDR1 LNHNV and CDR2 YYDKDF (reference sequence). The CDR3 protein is CATSRGRGNQPQHF. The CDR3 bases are TGTGCCACCAGCAGAGGTCGGGGCAATCAGCCCCAGCATTTT.

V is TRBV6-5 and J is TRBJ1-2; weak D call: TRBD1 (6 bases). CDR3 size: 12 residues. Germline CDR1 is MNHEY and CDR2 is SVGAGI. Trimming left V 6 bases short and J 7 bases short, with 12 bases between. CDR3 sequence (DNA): TGTGCCAGCAGGAGGGGGTTGGGTGGCTACACCTTC. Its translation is CASRRGLGGYTF.

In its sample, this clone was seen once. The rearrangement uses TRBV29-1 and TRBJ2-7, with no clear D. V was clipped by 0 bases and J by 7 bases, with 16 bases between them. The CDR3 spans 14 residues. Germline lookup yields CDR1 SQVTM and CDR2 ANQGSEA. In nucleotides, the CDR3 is TGCAGCGTTGAAGATATTTCAGCCCCCGGGGAGCAGTACTTC. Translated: CSVEDISAPGEQYF.

CDR3 in DNA: TGTGCCAGTTGGAGGGTGAACACTGAAGCTTTCTTT. Translated, it gives CASWRVNTEAFF. The chain couples TRBV19 to TRBJ1-1; D not resolved. Trimming pared 8 bases from V and 0 bases from J, leaving 7 bases between. Germline lookup yields CDR1 LNHDA and CDR2 SQIVND (reference sequence). The CDR3 totals 12 residues.

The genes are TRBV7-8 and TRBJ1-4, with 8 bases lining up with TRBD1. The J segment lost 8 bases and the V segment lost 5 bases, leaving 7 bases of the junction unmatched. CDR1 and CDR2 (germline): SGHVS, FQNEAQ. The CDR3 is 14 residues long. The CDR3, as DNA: TGTGCCAGCAGCCGGGACAGGTGGAAGGAAAAACTGTTTTTT. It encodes CASSRDRWKEKLFF.

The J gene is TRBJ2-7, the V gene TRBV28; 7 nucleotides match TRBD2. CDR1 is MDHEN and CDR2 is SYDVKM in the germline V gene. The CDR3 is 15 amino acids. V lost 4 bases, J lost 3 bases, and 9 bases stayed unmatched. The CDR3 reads CASSSPSSGNYEQYV. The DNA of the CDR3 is TGTGCCAGCAGTTCACCGTCCAGCGGGAACTACGAGCAGTACGTC.

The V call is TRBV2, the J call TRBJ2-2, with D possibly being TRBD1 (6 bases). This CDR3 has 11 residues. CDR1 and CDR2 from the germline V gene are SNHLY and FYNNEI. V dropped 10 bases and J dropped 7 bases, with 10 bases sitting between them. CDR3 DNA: TGTGCCACCCAGGGGAGCGGGGAGCTGTTTTTT. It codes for CATQGSGELFF.

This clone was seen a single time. The CDR3 DNA sequence: TGTGCCAGCAGCCATAGGACAGGGGGGAATGAAAAACTGTTTTTT. This sequence encodes CASSHRTGGNEKLFF. The V and J genes are TRBV7-9 and TRBJ1-4; TRBD1 agrees at 10 bases. Trimming cost V 5 bases and J 5 bases; bases outside gene matches: 5. In germline, CDR1 is SEHNR, CDR2 FQNEAQ (reference sequence). The length of the CDR3 is 15 residues.